In its sample, the clone carrying this T cell receptor beta chain was seen many times. These data originate in a study of human T cells and chemical hapten exposure. CDR1 is SGHTA, CDR2 FQGNSA, per germline. The V and J ends lost 6 bases and 5 bases respectively, with 16 bases between them. The CDR3 is 14 amino acids. The time point here: patch test 2, 6 weeks after DPC sensitization. Treatment defined: therapeutic diphenylcyclopropenone sensitization with weekly scalp DPC. TCRdb independently ran MiXCR on the RACE reads; one entry per CDR3 protein. The table records 360,000 or so distinct CDR3 sequences, about 6.3% of them present only once.

The chain is built from TRBV7-2 and TRBJ1-1; the D is unclear. The sample in question was whole blood, obtained in connection with sensitization to the hapten diphenylcyclopropenone (DPC). This clonotype originated in a woman between 18 and 29 years old with alopecia areata. Some clones in this sample may be carry-over from other donors' samples. The CDR3 sequence: CASRKTPAWTEAFF. Written as DNA, the CDR3 is TGTGCCAGCAGAAAAACACCCGCTTGGACTGAAGCTTTCTTT.